This paragraph covers one T cell receptor (beta chain) sequence. The data derive from a study of shared clonotypes between healthy human individuals. Losses at the gene ends were 0 bases for V and 8 bases for J; bases not matched to a gene: 5. The CDR3 has 14 amino acids. CDR1 is SGDLS, CDR2 YYNGEE, per germline. The table came from immunoSEQ multiplex PCR; TCRdb's copy has only in-frame clones and leaves some out. The sample comprises around 2,000,000 clones, roughly 96% of which are singletons, and 0.1% to 0.15% rests with the top ten. Sequenced input: naive CD4+ T cells sorted from blood. The subset denotes: CD45RA+ positively selected. The V call is TRBV9, the J call TRBJ2-3, with 8 bases that match TRBD1. The clonotype comes from a man between 18 and 29 years old in good health. Written as DNA, the CDR3 is TGTGCCAGCAGCGTAGAGTCAGGGGGCGTTACGCAGTATTTT. Its protein product is CASSVESGGVTQYF. Supplemented by reference TRBV9 and TRBJ2-3, the full variable domain reads DSGVTQTPKHLITATGQRVTLRCSPRSGDLSVYWYQQSLDQGLQFLIQYYNGEERAKGNILERFSAQQFPDLHSELNLSSLELGDSALYFCASSVESGGVTQYFGPGTRLTVL.